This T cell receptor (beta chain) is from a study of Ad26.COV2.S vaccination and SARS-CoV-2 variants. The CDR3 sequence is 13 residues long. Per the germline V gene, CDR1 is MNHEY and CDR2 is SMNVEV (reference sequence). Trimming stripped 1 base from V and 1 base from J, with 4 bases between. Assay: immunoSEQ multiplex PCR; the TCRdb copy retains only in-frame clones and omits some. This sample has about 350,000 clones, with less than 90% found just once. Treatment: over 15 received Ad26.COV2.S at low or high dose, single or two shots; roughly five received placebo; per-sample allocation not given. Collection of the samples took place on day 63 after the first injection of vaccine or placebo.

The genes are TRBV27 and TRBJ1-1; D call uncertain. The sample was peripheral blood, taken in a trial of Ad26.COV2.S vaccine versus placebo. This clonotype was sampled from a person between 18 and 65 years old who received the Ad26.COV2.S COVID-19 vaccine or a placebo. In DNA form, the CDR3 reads TGTGCCAGCAGTTTATGGGGGAACACTGAAGCTTTCTTT. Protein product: CASSLWGNTEAFF.